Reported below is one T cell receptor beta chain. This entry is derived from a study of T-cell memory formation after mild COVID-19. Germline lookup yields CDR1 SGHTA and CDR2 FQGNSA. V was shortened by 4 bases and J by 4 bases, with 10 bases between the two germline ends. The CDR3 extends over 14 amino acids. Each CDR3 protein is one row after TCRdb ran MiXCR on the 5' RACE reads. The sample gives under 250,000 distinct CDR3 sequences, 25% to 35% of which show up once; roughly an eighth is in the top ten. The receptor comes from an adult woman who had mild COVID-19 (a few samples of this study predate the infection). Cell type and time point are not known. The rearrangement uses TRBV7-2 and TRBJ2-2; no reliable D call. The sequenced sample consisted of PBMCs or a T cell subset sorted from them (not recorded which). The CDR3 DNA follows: TGTGCCAGCAGCTCACGGACCCGCACCGGGGAGCTGTTTTTT. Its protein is CASSSRTRTGELFF.